Listed below are T cell receptor beta chains from one sample, sequenced in a study of metastatic and nonmetastatic thyroid tumors. TCRdb re-called clones via MiXCR from the PCR reads. The top ten clones hold around 30% of a sample with 30,000 or so clones, about 30% of them seen once. Sequences were obtained from blood. The receptors stem from a female donor with papillary thyroid cancer or a benign thyroid nodule (not recorded which). Some clones in this sample may be carry-over from other donors' samples. Each CDR3 is given without its conserved first and last residue. A D gene is named only where the DNA matches it firmly. Expanded clones get a size class; other rows say once, few or many, or leave the size out.

J gene	clone size	D gene	V gene	CDR3 protein
TRBJ2-5	-	-	TRBV2	VNSVESGETQY
TRBJ1-6	many	TRBD1	TRBV19	ASNRGLSYNSPLH
TRBJ1-6	many	-	TRBV5-8	ASSLLVPNSPLH
TRBJ1-2	many	-	TRBV5-1	ASSLSGGSVYGYT
TRBJ2-7	few	-	TRBV7-8	ASSFSGRVTYEQY
TRBJ2-7	many	-	TRBV6-5	ASSSRDVKGYEQY
TRBJ2-3	many	TRBD1	TRBV6-1	ASSRPGTGPADTQY
TRBJ1-4	many	-	TRBV4-1	ASSQGGGAGNEKLF
TRBJ2-1	many	TRBD2	TRBV2	ASSVSGSELNEQF
TRBJ2-7	many	TRBD1	TRBV6-1	ASRVTGTGGSEQY
TRBJ2-7	-	-	TRBV28	ASSSPQSAYEQS
TRBJ2-7	-	TRBD2	TRBV27	ASSLAGGYYEQY
TRBJ2-7	-	-	TRBV5-1	ASSAGSRGTSEQY
TRBJ2-1	many	TRBD2	TRBV20-1	SARDWTSGRGNEQF
TRBJ2-7	-	TRBD1	TRBV20-1	SADAQGAMSYEQY
TRBJ1-2	many	-	TRBV20-1	SARALHGYT
TRBJ2-7	-	-	TRBV7-2	ARIPERLTYEQY
TRBJ2-1	-	TRBD2	TRBV9	ASSVWVSGSDAQC
TRBJ1-2	once	-	TRBV9	ASSPPGLSYGYT
TRBJ1-6	-	-	TRBV12-3/TRBV12-4	ASSFDPVGSPLH
TRBJ2-3	many	-	TRBV19	ASSVWTPLGTDTQY
TRBJ1-1	many	-	TRBV2	ASSAGFGSNTEAF
TRBJ2-4	many	TRBD2	TRBV12-3/TRBV12-4	ASSFTSVDKNIQY
TRBJ1-2	many	TRBD1	TRBV7-9	ASSLTTGDYGYT
TRBJ2-7	-	-	TRBV3-1	ASSQDGRDYEQY
TRBJ2-2	many	TRBD2	TRBV3-1	ASSQTSGRNTGELF
TRBJ1-1	few	-	TRBV6-1	ASSPGGSRTEAF
TRBJ2-6	many	-	TRBV5-6	ASSYRFSGANVLT
TRBJ2-3	many	-	TRBV2	ASSALYTQY
TRBJ2-3	once	-	TRBV6-2/TRBV6-3	ASSYSVHGGGRRTDTQY
TRBJ2-7	-	-	TRBV4-1	ASSQGASSYEQY
TRBJ2-1	many	TRBD2	TRBV5-1	ASSLGEGGVVRNEQF
TRBJ2-1	-	-	TRBV30	AWSIRNEQF
TRBJ2-7	-	-	TRBV13	ASSLGQGLYEQY
TRBJ2-3	many	TRBD2	TRBV3-1	ASSPRLAGDTQY
TRBJ2-5	many	-	TRBV7-8	ASSAGRTQETQY
TRBJ1-2	-	-	TRBV20-1	SAREYPEANYGYT
TRBJ2-1	-	TRBD2	TRBV19	ASLPRGGYYNEQF
TRBJ2-5	many	-	TRBV9	ASSATSVRGETQY
TRBJ2-2	few	-	TRBV6-1	SSRDMGDTGELF
TRBJ2-7	many	TRBD1	TRBV20-1	SAVPGQGHYEQY
TRBJ2-1	many	-	TRBV28	ASNLGGGNEQF